The 7 T cell receptor beta chains in this list originate from one sample, sequenced in a study of cytomegalovirus exposure and HLA in healthy donors. It was with 60 Vbeta and 13 Jbeta primers that the PCR ran. Only in-frame clones appear in the TCRdb table, and some are missing; sequencing was by immunoSEQ multiplex PCR. The top ten hold under 1.5% of the sample, which has approximately 150,000 clones, around four fifths seen once. Sequencing was done on a sample of PBMCs. Every receptor here comes from a man under 40 in good health and CMV-seronegative.

As regards this clone: Its ends do not fully match the called genes, so a read error is possible. This chain links TRBV11-2 with TRBJ2-5, with D perhaps TRBD2 (6 bases). Germline V gene sequence: CDR1 SGHAT, CDR2 FQNNGV. CDR3 length: 11 amino acids. CDR3 bases: TGTGCCAGCAGCTTAGAAACTAGCCGGGACTTC. Its protein is CASSLETSRDF.

The sample holds a few counts of this clone. The chain joins TRBV4-3 to TRBJ1-6; D is possibly TRBD1 (6 bases). The germline gives CDR1 LGHNA, CDR2 YSLEER. The CDR3 has 16 amino acids. Trimming stripped 1 base from V and 7 bases from J, with 14 bases between. CDR3 protein: CASSQGLGGQNSPLHF. The CDR3 DNA follows: TGCGCCAGCAGCCAAGGCTTGGGGGGGCAGAATTCACCCCTCCACTTT.

In nucleotides, the CDR3 is TGTGCCAGCAGCTTAGGGGGGCTAGGGGGGGCGGGAGATACGCAGTATTTT. This sequence encodes CASSLGGLGGAGDTQYF. The chain has TRBV7-2 and TRBJ2-3; a possible D gene is TRBD2 (7 bases). Deletions cut 1 base from V and 5 bases from J, with 19 bases between. CDR3 length equals 17 residues. Germline assignment: CDR1 SGHTA and CDR2 FQGNSA. Drawing the rest from reference TRBV7-2 and TRBJ2-3, the complete variable domain is GAGVSQSPSNKVTEKGKDVELRCDPISGHTALYWYRQSLGQGLEFLIYFQGNSAPDKSGLPSDRFSAERTGGSVSTLTIQRTQQEDSAVYLCASSLGGLGGAGDTQYFGPGTRLTVL.

This chain uses TRBV2 with TRBJ1-2, with a weak D call TRBD1 (5 bases). The CDR3 is made up of 14 amino acids. Germline lookup yields CDR1 SNHLY and CDR2 FYNNEI. V lost 1 base to trimming and J lost 8 bases, with 14 bases between them. CDR3 sequence (DNA): TGTGCCAGCAGTGAAGTTTCCAGGGAAAAAGGCTACACCTTC. This codes for CASSEVSREKGYTF.

The chain employs TRBV10-3 and TRBJ2-5; D is uncertain. The germline V gene has CDR1 ENHRY and CDR2 SYGVKD. The CDR3 length is 11 residues. V was shortened by 10 bases and J by 4 bases, with 10 bases between the two germline ends. This CDR3 reads CATSFRETQYF. CDR3 coding DNA: TGTGCCACCTCCTTCCGAGAGACCCAGTACTTC.

CDR3 nucleotide sequence: TGTGCCAGCAGTTTTGATCAGGGCGGTTGGCAGCCCCAGCATTTT. Encoded protein: CASSFDQGGWQPQHF. The gene calls are TRBV28 and TRBJ1-5; a possible D gene is TRBD1 (5 bases). Germline V gives CDR1 MDHEN, CDR2 SYDVKM. Deletions cut 3 bases from V and 7 bases from J, with 16 bases between. The CDR3 has 15 residues.

This clone was seen a few times. The genes are TRBV7-2 and TRBJ2-7; D may be TRBD1 (5 bases). The CDR3 covers 15 residues. Trimming left V 1 base short and J 0 bases short, with 10 bases between. The germline CDR1 and CDR2 sequences are SGHTA and FQGNSA. In nucleotides, the CDR3 is TGTGCCAGCAGCTTAGAGGGGCAGCCCTCCTACGAGCAGTACTTC. Translated, it gives CASSLEGQPSYEQYF.